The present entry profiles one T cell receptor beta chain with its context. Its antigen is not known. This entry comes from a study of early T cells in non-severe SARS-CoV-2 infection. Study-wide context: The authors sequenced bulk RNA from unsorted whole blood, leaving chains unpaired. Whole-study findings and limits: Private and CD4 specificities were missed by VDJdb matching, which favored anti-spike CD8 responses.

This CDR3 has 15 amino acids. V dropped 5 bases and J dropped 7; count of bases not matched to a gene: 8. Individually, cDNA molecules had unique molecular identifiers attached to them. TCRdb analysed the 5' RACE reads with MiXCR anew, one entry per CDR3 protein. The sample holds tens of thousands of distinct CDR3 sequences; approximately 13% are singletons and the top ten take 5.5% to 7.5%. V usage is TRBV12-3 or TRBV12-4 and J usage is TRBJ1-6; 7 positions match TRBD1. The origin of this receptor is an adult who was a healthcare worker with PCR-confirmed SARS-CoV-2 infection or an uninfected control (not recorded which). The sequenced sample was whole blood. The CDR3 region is CASSSQGGLNSPLHF. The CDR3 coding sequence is TGTGCCAGCAGTAGCCAGGGGGGATTAAATTCACCCCTCCACTTT.